The next 24 T cell receptor beta chains were all read from a single sample in a study of T-cell memory formation after mild COVID-19. MiXCR, run by TCRdb on the 5' RACE reads, gives a single entry per CDR3 protein. The sample has around 250,000 distinct CDR3 sequences, over 15% seen once. Sequenced sample: PBMCs or a T cell subset sorted from them (not recorded which). Every receptor here comes from a young man who had mild COVID-19 (a few samples of this study predate the infection). Cell type and time point are not known.

V and J are TRBV29-1 and TRBJ1-1; TRBD1 is a possible D gene (5 bases). CDR1 SQVTM and CDR2 ANQGSEA come from the germline V gene. The CDR3 loop spans 12 amino acids. Trimming stripped 3 bases from V and 4 bases from J, with 9 bases between. The chain's CDR3 is CSVEWGTTEAFF. The CDR3 DNA reads TGCAGCGTTGAGTGGGGGACCACTGAAGCTTTCTTT.

The chain links TRBV7-2 to TRBJ2-5; the D is unclear. Per germline, CDR1 SGHTA and CDR2 FQGNSA. Trimming took 4 bases from V and 5 from J, leaving 14 bases between them. This CDR3 contains 14 residues. CDR3: CASSSPQSPETQYF. DNA of the CDR3: TGTGCCAGCAGCTCACCCCAGTCGCCCGAGACCCAGTACTTC.

A remark on this clonotype: One end of the junction fails to match germline, which may point to a read error. The chain is built from TRBV7-3 and TRBJ2-3; 7 bases map to TRBD1. The CDR3 is 13 amino acids. In germline, CDR1 is SGHTA, CDR2 FQGTGA. Written as DNA, the CDR3 is TGTGCCAGCAGTAAGGGGCAGGGGGATACGCAGGATTTT. It codes for CASSKGQGDTQDF.

Worth noting for this clonotype: At one boundary the junction diverges from the germline segment, which might be a read error. The chain employs TRBV18 and TRBJ2-7; D is tentatively TRBD1 or TRBD2 (5 bases each). CDR1 is KGHSH and CDR2 is LQKENI in the germline V gene. There are 15 residues in the CDR3. The CDR3 sequence: CASSPTGRTTYKQYF. DNA of the CDR3: TGTGCCAGCTCACCCACGGGGCGGACGACCTACAAGCAGTACTTC.

This clonotype was detected only a few times. The CDR3 DNA reads as TGCGCCAGCAGCCAGTCGTGGTCGGGGATCAAGACCGGGGAGCTGTTTTTT. It translates to CASSQSWSGIKTGELFF. The chain is built from TRBV4-3 and TRBJ2-2, with D possibly matching TRBD2 (5 bases). Germline V lookup: CDR1 LGHNA, CDR2 YSLEER. V dropped 3 bases and J dropped 5 bases, with 19 bases sitting between them. This CDR3 contains 17 residues.

This clonotype was detected a few times. The rearrangement links TRBV20-1 to TRBJ1-3, with D uncertain. The CDR3 length is 12 residues. Germline V lookup: CDR1 DFQATT, CDR2 SNEGSKA (reference sequence). V was trimmed by 3 bases and J by 6 bases, leaving 9 bases between them. The DNA of the CDR3 is TGCAGTGCTAGGAGGGAGCCAAACACCATATATTTT. Its translation: CSARREPNTIYF.

The V and J genes are TRBV20-1 and TRBJ1-5; D remains ambiguous. Germline CDR1 reads DFQATT; CDR2 reads SNEGSKA (reference sequence). Trimming removed 5 bases at V and 6 bases at J, with 20 bases between. The CDR3 totals 15 residues. This chain's CDR3 is CSAARASGLGQPQHF. The DNA for the CDR3 is TGCAGTGCTGCCCGGGCATCCGGGCTGGGTCAGCCCCAGCATTTT.

This clonotype was found a few times. This chain links TRBV20-1 with TRBJ2-7; 10 bases align to TRBD1. There are 13 residues in the CDR3. V lost 6 bases and J lost 9; bases outside the gene matches: 11. The germline gives CDR1 DFQATT, CDR2 SNEGSKA (reference sequence). CDR3: CSAHPGQGEVQYF. CDR3 nucleotide sequence: TGCAGTGCCCACCCAGGACAGGGGGAAGTGCAGTACTTC.

This clonotype was found a few times. The chain employs TRBV7-2 and TRBJ2-3; D not certain. CDR1 is SGHTA and CDR2 is FQGNSA in the germline V gene. There are 12 residues in the CDR3. The CDR3 here is CACGVLTDTQYF. Written as DNA, the CDR3 is TGTGCGTGCGGCGTCCTCACAGATACGCAGTATTTT.

This clonotype came up many times. CDR3 coding DNA: TGCGCCAGCAGCCACAGCGGGGCTTCTGAGCAGTTCTTC. Its protein is CASSHSGASEQFF. The genes are TRBV5-1 and TRBJ2-1, with 7 bases aligning to TRBD2. With 4 bases clipped from V and 9 bases from J, the junction kept 7 bases outside the gene matches. CDR1 SGHRS and CDR2 YFSETQ come from the germline V gene. The CDR3 has 13 amino acids.

This clonotype occurred a few times. The rearrangement joins TRBV28 to TRBJ1-1; D gene unclear. Germline V gene data show CDR1 as MDHEN and CDR2 as SYDVKM. V lost 6 bases and J 5 bases, leaving 10 bases between the germline ends. The CDR3 contains 12 residues. The CDR3 DNA follows: TGTGCCAGCAGGTCCTCGTGGACTGAAGCTTTCTTT. Protein sequence: CASRSSWTEAFF.

This clonotype was found a few times. The chain uses TRBV11-2 and TRBJ1-1; 8 nucleotides agree with TRBD1. The CDR3 is made up of 16 amino acids. Looked up from germline, CDR1 is SGHAT and CDR2 is FQNNGV. Trimming at V came to 6 bases and at J to 0 bases, leaving 9 bases not matched to a gene. The CDR3 region has the DNA TGTGCCAGCAGTACCGGACAGGGCCCTTTGAACACTGAAGCTTTCTTT. Its protein is CASSTGQGPLNTEAFF.

The table lists this clonotype with many counts. The chain joins TRBV4-2 to TRBJ2-1; 12 bases align to TRBD2. The CDR3 is made up of 17 amino acids. The V segment lost 1 base and the J segment 5 bases; nucleotides outside the gene matches: 6. Per germline, CDR1 LGHNA and CDR2 YNFKEQ. CDR3 sequence (DNA): TGTGCCAGCAGCCAAGCCTTACTAGCGGGGGGACACAATGAGCAGTTCTTC. Protein product: CASSQALLAGGHNEQFF.

The gene calls are TRBV6-5 and TRBJ2-1, with no clear D. CDR1 is MNHEY, CDR2 SVGAGI, per germline. This CDR3 comprises 18 residues. V was pared by 2 bases and J by 0 bases, with 17 bases between. CDR3 nucleotide sequence: TGTGCCAGCAGTTACCAAGGCAGAATTCACAGCTCCTACAATGAGCAGTTCTTC. Encoded protein: CASSYQGRIHSSYNEQFF.

This clonotype was detected a few times. The chain uses TRBV10-3 and TRBJ2-7, with 12 bases lining up with TRBD1. Germline CDR1 and CDR2: ENHRY and SYGVKD. The CDR3 runs to 17 residues. With 5 bases clipped from V and 7 bases from J, the junction kept 15 bases outside the gene matches. DNA of the CDR3: TGTGCCATCAGTTCCGGGACAGGGGGCGCAAAGGATCGGGAGCAGTACGTC. Encoded protein: CAISSGTGGAKDREQYV.

This clonotype was seen more than once but under ten times. The CDR3 nucleotides are TGTGCCAGCAGCGTAGGCGGGGGGGCAACCACGCAGTATTTT. Translated: CASSVGGGATTQYF. The J gene is TRBJ2-3, the V gene TRBV9, with 9 bases lining up with TRBD2. The germline V gene encodes CDR1 SGDLS and CDR2 YYNGEE. The CDR3 sequence is 14 residues long. With 0 bases clipped from V and 9 bases from J, the junction kept 5 bases outside the gene matches.

In its sample, this clonotype was seen a few times. The chain carries TRBV7-9 and TRBJ2-7; 7 positions match TRBD1. Germline CDR1 is SEHNR and CDR2 is FQNEAQ (reference sequence). The length of the CDR3 is 15 residues. V shed 0 bases and J 5 bases; nucleotides not matched to a gene: 7. In DNA, the CDR3 is TGTGCCAGCAGCTTAGCCCACTCGACAGGGAACGAGCAGTACTTC. It codes for CASSLAHSTGNEQYF.

This rearrangement joins TRBV5-1 to TRBJ1-5; D might be TRBD1 (5 bases). This CDR3 contains 14 residues. Germline values: CDR1 SGHRS, CDR2 YFSETQ. V was pared by 4 bases and J by 3 bases, with 11 bases between. The CDR3 DNA is TGCGCCAGCAGCCGGGACGGGAACAATCAGCCCCAGCATTTT. Its protein product is CASSRDGNNQPQHF.

Only a few counts were recorded for this clonotype. This chain connects TRBV6-5 to TRBJ1-1, with TRBD1 matching over 9 bases. This CDR3 contains 16 residues. J lost 3 bases, V lost 0 bases, and 5 bases had no gene match. From germline, CDR1 is MNHEY and CDR2 SVGAGI. The CDR3 nucleotides are TGTGCCAGCAGTTACTCGACAGGGGGTGGGGACACTGAAGCTTTCTTT. Translating it yields CASSYSTGGGDTEAFF.

This clonotype has just a few counts. This chain uses TRBV20-1 with TRBJ1-4; 9 bases are shared with TRBD1. The CDR3 is 16 amino acids. Germline values: CDR1 DFQATT, CDR2 SNEGSKA (reference sequence). With 5 bases clipped from V and 3 bases from J, the junction kept 10 bases outside the gene matches. DNA for the CDR3: TGCAGTGCTCCGCCCACAGGGGGCATGGCTAATGAAAAACTGTTTTTT. Its protein is CSAPPTGGMANEKLFF.

This clonotype was counted only a few times. The chain uses TRBV30 and TRBJ2-3; D not resolved. The CDR3 runs to 14 residues. The germline V gene has CDR1 GTSNPN and CDR2 SVGIG (reference sequence). V was trimmed by 4 bases and J by 3 bases, leaving 14 bases between them. For the CDR3, the DNA is TGTGCCTGGATGCCCGAAAGGTGGACAGATACGCAGTATTTT. Protein sequence: CAWMPERWTDTQYF.

This chain joins TRBV7-2 and TRBJ2-7, with D perhaps matching TRBD2 (5 bases). Between the trimmed V and J ends, which lost 1 base and 6 bases, there was a span of 10 bases. Germline V gene sequence: CDR1 SGHTA, CDR2 FQGNSA. The CDR3 runs to 13 residues. CDR3 amino acids: CASSLVRDSEQYF. DNA for the CDR3: TGTGCCAGCAGCTTAGTACGGGATAGCGAGCAGTACTTC.

The rearrangement uses TRBV7-6 and TRBJ2-7; D possibly matches TRBD1 or TRBD2 (6 bases each). The CDR3 loop spans 18 amino acids. Germline values: CDR1 SGHVS, CDR2 FNYEAQ. The V end was cut by 5 bases, the J end by 3 bases, with 26 bases between. The CDR3 nucleotides read TGTGCCAGCAGCCTCTTCACGCGGGCTACAGGGAGGTTCTACGAGCAGTACGTC. Its translation: CASSLFTRATGRFYEQYV.

The chain couples TRBV20-1 to TRBJ1-1, with TRBD1 matching over 7 bases. CDR3 length: 15 amino acids. Germline CDR1 reads DFQATT; CDR2 reads SNEGSKA (reference sequence). The ends lost 2 bases at V and 0 bases at J; junction bases unmatched: 6. Written as DNA, the CDR3 is TGCAGTGCTAGAAGGGGGCTGTCCATGAACACTGAAGCTTTCTTT. It yields the protein CSARRGLSMNTEAFF.